The clone carrying this T cell receptor beta chain was recorded only once. In the authors' workflow: For nucleated cells, counts were estimated from reference gene primer amplification. Some clones are missing from TCRdb's copy, which holds only in-frame ones; the method was immunoSEQ multiplex PCR. The DNA gave D and trimming, while V, J and clone size come from that table. Among around 140,000 clones, around 90% were seen once, and the ten largest hold more than 9%. The sample originates from a study of blood T cell repertoires in COVID-19. Study as a whole: Specimens from acute and convalescent COVID-19 originated in the United States, Italy and Spain. T cells, B-cell-depleted T cells, or PBMCs supplied cDNA or gDNA.

With 2 bases removed from V and 0 bases from J, the gap between germline ends came to 13 bases. There are 16 residues in the CDR3. Germline V lookup: CDR1 SGHTA, CDR2 FQGNSA. The genes are TRBV7-2 and TRBJ1-2; TRBD1 might be the D (5 bases). The sequence came from a man in his 60s with active or convalescent COVID-19. Sequencing used peripheral blood. Here the CDR3 reads CASSLSRGLTNYGYTF. DNA of the CDR3: TGTGCCAGCAGCTTATCTAGGGGACTTACTAACTATGGCTACACCTTC.